A single sample is the source of the 32 T cell receptor beta chains below, sequenced in a study of T cells in Graves' hyperthyroidism and ophthalmopathy. TCR beta CDR3 sequences were amplified from RNA transcripts. When the TCR CDR3 underwent first-round RT-PCR, the HTBI primer set was used. One entry per CDR3 protein, called by TCRdb with MiXCR from the multiplex PCR reads. The sample holds about 290,000 distinct CDR3 sequences, roughly 19% seen once. The sequencing sample was made of blood. These receptors originate from a man in his fifties or sixties with Graves' ophthalmopathy.

This clonotype was counted ten times or more. This chain joins TRBV11-2 and TRBJ1-1; tentative D call: TRBD1 (6 bases). Germline V gene data show CDR1 as SGHAT and CDR2 as FQNNGV. V was cut by 4 bases and J by 1 base, with 10 bases left in between. The CDR3 consists of 14 residues. The CDR3 protein is CASSYTDRNTEAFF. The DNA for the CDR3 is TGTGCCAGCAGCTATACGGACAGGAACACTGAAGCTTTCTTT.

The rearrangement joins TRBV12-3 or TRBV12-4 to TRBJ2-7, with 8 bases that match TRBD1. The CDR3 contains 14 residues. Germline trimming cut 4 bases from V and 1 base from J; bases unmatched to any gene: 3. The CDR3 sequence is CASSYTGGSYEQYF. CDR3 sequence (DNA): TGTGCCAGCAGTTACACAGGGGGATCCTACGAGCAGTACTTC.

This clonotype has just a few counts. The V and J genes are TRBV4-1 and TRBJ1-1; D remains unclear. Looked up from germline, CDR1 is MGHRA and CDR2 is YSYEKL. V lost 4 bases and J lost 4, with 16 bases in between. CDR3 length: 15 amino acids. The CDR3 coding sequence is TGCGCCAGCAGCCCAACCCCGCCGGAGATCACTGAAGCTTTCTTT. Translated, it gives CASSPTPPEITEAFF.

DNA for the CDR3: TGTGCCAGCTCACGGGCTGGGACGAACACCGGGGAGCTGTTTTTT. This codes for CASSRAGTNTGELFF. The chain employs TRBV18 and TRBJ2-2; D call uncertain. V was shortened by 4 bases and J by 0 bases, with 9 bases between the two germline ends. There are 15 residues in the CDR3. The germline CDR1 and CDR2 sequences are KGHSH and LQKENI.

The chain recombines TRBV10-3 with TRBJ2-1; tentatively, D is TRBD2 (5 bases). The CDR3 is 11 residues long. V lost 6 bases and J lost 9, with 9 bases in between. In germline, CDR1 is ENHRY, CDR2 SYGVKD. CDR3 in DNA: TGTGCCATCAGCTCTGGGAGTGAGCAGTTCTTC. It translates to CAISSGSEQFF.

This clonotype was detected only a few times. The J gene is TRBJ2-3, the V gene TRBV12-3 or TRBV12-4; no clear D gene. CDR3 length: 14 residues. Trimming took off 3 bases at V and 2 bases at J, with 9 bases between the two ends. Here the CDR3 reads CASSFGQHTDTQYF. In nucleotides, the CDR3 is TGTGCCAGCAGTTTTGGGCAACACACAGATACGCAGTATTTT.

In this sample, this clonotype turned up many times. The chain employs TRBV28 and TRBJ2-1, with 11 bases matching TRBD2. Germline values: CDR1 MDHEN, CDR2 SYDVKM. This CDR3 is 15 amino acids long. V lost 7 bases, J lost 8 bases, and 10 bases stayed unmatched. The chain's CDR3 is CASTRGYSGRDEQFF. CDR3 DNA sequence: TGTGCCAGCACTCGAGGGTATAGCGGGAGGGATGAGCAGTTCTTC. The full variable domain, completed using reference TRBV28 and TRBJ2-1, is DVKVTQSSRYLVKRTGEKVFLECVQDMDHENMFWYRQDPGLGLRLIYFSYDVKMKEKGDIPEGYSVSREKKERFSLILESASTNQTSMYLCASTRGYSGRDEQFFGPGTRLTVL.

The V call is TRBV24-1, the J call TRBJ1-2; 7 bases line up with TRBD1. CDR1 KGHDR and CDR2 SFDVKD come from the germline V gene. V was pared by 7 bases and J by 4 bases, with 2 bases of the junction left unmatched. The CDR3 length is 12 residues. CDR3 DNA sequence: TGTGCCACCAGCCCAGGGGGCTATGGCTACACCTTC. Its translation: CATSPGGYGYTF.

This clonotype was seen repeatedly, ten times or more. CDR3 amino acids: CASSLQGPNTEAFF. DNA of the CDR3: TGTGCCAGCAGTTTACAGGGCCCGAACACTGAAGCTTTCTTT. The chain carries TRBV12-3 or TRBV12-4 and TRBJ1-1; tentatively, D is TRBD1 (5 bases). The CDR3 runs 14 residues. The ends were cut back, 2 bases at V and 1 base at J, with 8 bases in the middle.

The table lists this clonotype with a count of one. The rearrangement uses TRBV7-2 and TRBJ2-7; D ambiguous. V shed 2 bases and J shed 2 bases, with 4 bases lying between them. The germline gives CDR1 SGHTA, CDR2 FQGNSA. The CDR3 has 12 residues. The CDR3 region has the DNA TGTGCCAGCAGCTTAAGTGCCTACGAGCAGTACTTC. Its protein is CASSLSAYEQYF. The whole variable domain, filled in from reference TRBV7-2 and TRBJ2-7, reads GAGVSQSPSNKVTEKGKDVELRCDPISGHTALYWYRQSLGQGLEFLIYFQGNSAPDKSGLPSDRFSAERTGGSVSTLTIQRTQQEDSAVYLCASSLSAYEQYFGPGTRLTVT.

Points on this clonotype: This may be a read error: a much more frequent sequence differs by one nucleotide. V usage is TRBV20-1 and J usage is TRBJ2-7, with TRBD2 identical over 10 bases. Trimming took 6 bases from V and 7 from J; bases not matched to a gene: 21. The CDR3 is 17 residues long. CDR1 and CDR2 from the germline V gene are DFQATT and SNEGSKA (reference sequence). The DNA for the CDR3 is TGCAGTGCCCACAAAAGCGGGAGGGCCACTCAATTCAATGAGCAGTACTTC. This sequence encodes CSAHKSGRATQFNEQYF.

This clonotype was seen a handful of times. This chain uses TRBV27 with TRBJ2-3; D unclear. V lost 5 bases and J 4 bases, leaving 10 bases between the germline ends. Per germline, CDR1 MNHEY and CDR2 SMNVEV (reference sequence). The CDR3 extends over 13 amino acids. CDR3 in amino acids: CASSPLPPDTQYF. The DNA of the CDR3 is TGTGCCAGCAGTCCGCTCCCCCCAGATACGCAGTATTTT.

This clonotype has at least ten counts. V and J are TRBV2 and TRBJ2-5; D call uncertain. Trimming stripped 3 bases from V and 4 bases from J, with 3 bases between. The CDR3 consists of 11 residues. The V gene's germline CDR1 is SNHLY and CDR2 FYNNEI. CDR3 sequence: CASSELETQYF. CDR3 bases: TGTGCCAGCAGTGAGTTAGAGACCCAGTACTTC.

This clonotype was counted between two and nine times. V gene TRBV5-4 combines with J gene TRBJ2-3, with D maybe TRBD2 (6 bases). Germline CDR1 reads SGHNT; CDR2 reads YYREEE (reference sequence). V dropped 3 bases and J dropped 6 bases, with 14 bases sitting between them. The CDR3 runs to 14 residues. CDR3 protein: CASSSGLPGDTQYF. The CDR3 nucleotides read TGTGCCAGCAGCTCGGGACTCCCAGGGGATACGCAGTATTTT.

This clonotype was counted at least ten times. The chain carries TRBV11-2 and TRBJ2-1; D remains ambiguous. From germline, CDR1 is SGHAT and CDR2 FQNNGV. Trimming shortened V by 3 bases and J by 1 base, and 13 bases separated the two germline ends. The CDR3 extends over 16 amino acids. The CDR3 bases are TGTGCCAGCAGCTTCGGTGGGCACAATTCCTACAATGAGCAGTTCTTC. As protein: CASSFGGHNSYNEQFF.

The V and J genes are TRBV7-3 and TRBJ2-2; 14 nucleotides agree with TRBD2. The CDR3 sequence is 15 residues long. Germline loops: CDR1 SGHTA, CDR2 FQGTGA. Trimming removed 2 bases from V and 9 bases from J; junction bases left unmatched: 2. The chain's CDR3 is CASSLGTSGGRELFF. CDR3 DNA sequence: TGTGCCAGCAGCTTAGGGACTAGCGGGGGCCGGGAGCTGTTTTTT.

This clonotype came up many times. The chain links TRBV7-8 to TRBJ2-5, with 8 bases matching TRBD2. V lost 5 bases, J lost 5 bases, and 13 bases stayed unmatched. The CDR3 loop spans 16 amino acids. The germline V gene has CDR1 SGHVS and CDR2 FQNEAQ. Here the CDR3 reads CASSPRTSLPSETQYF. The CDR3 DNA is TGTGCCAGCAGCCCCCGGACTAGCCTCCCCTCCGAGACCCAGTACTTC. The whole variable domain, remainder taken from reference TRBV7-8 and TRBJ2-5, is GAGVSQSPRYKVAKRGQDVALRCDPISGHVSLFWYQQALGQGPEFLTYFQNEAQLDKSGLPSDRFFAERPEGSVSTLKIQRTQQEDSAVYLCASSPRTSLPSETQYFGPGTRLLVL.

V usage is TRBV20-1 and J usage is TRBJ2-3, with 11 bases lining up with TRBD2. V was pared by 7 bases and J by 3 bases, with 6 bases of the junction left unmatched. The CDR3 is 14 amino acids. Per the germline V gene, CDR1 is DFQATT and CDR2 is SNEGSKA (reference sequence). For the CDR3, the DNA is TGCAGTGGAGGGGCTAGCGGGAGGACAGATACGCAGTATTTT. This gives the protein CSGGASGRTDTQYF.

The sample holds a few counts of this clonotype. The junction differs from germline at one of its ends, possibly a read error. This chain connects TRBV6-1 to TRBJ2-1, with TRBD2 identical over 8 bases. CDR1 is MNHNS, CDR2 SASEGT, per germline. The CDR3 spans 18 residues. CDR3 nucleotide sequence: TGTGCCAGCGGTGAATACTCGGGGGGGCAGGGAGTAGCAAATGAGCAGTTCTTC. It specifies CASGEYSGGQGVANEQFF.

Concerning this clonotype: A read error is possible here, since a much larger clone lies one base away. V gene TRBV20-1 combines with J gene TRBJ1-1, with a possible D match to TRBD1 (5 bases). This CDR3 comprises 15 residues. The germline V and J ends were trimmed by 1 base and 0 bases, with 12 bases remaining between them. Germline V gene data show CDR1 as DFQATT and CDR2 as SNEGSKA (reference sequence). This chain's CDR3 is CSARVPTAMNTEAFF. DNA of the CDR3: TGCAGTGCTAGAGTCCCGACAGCGATGAACACTGAAGCTTTCTTT.

The chain couples TRBV6-1 to TRBJ1-1, with D tentatively TRBD1 (5 bases). The CDR3 runs 14 residues. Trimming cost V 8 bases and J 1 base, with 14 bases left between them. The V gene's germline CDR1 is MNHNS and CDR2 SASEGT. The CDR3, as DNA: TGTGCCAGCCGTTGGGAGACAGAGAACACTGAAGCTTTCTTT. Protein: CASRWETENTEAFF.

This clonotype was observed a few times. V gene TRBV20-1 combines with J gene TRBJ2-3; D call uncertain. Germline CDR1 reads DFQATT; CDR2 reads SNEGSKA (reference sequence). There are 12 residues in the CDR3. V lost 6 bases to trimming and J lost 0 bases, with 7 bases between them. The CDR3 loop reads CSATSSTDTQYF. CDR3 nucleotide sequence: TGCAGTGCAACCTCAAGCACAGATACGCAGTATTTT.

The J gene is TRBJ2-1, the V gene TRBV29-1; TRBD2 might be the D (6 bases). The germline V and J ends were trimmed by 7 bases and 10 bases, with 20 bases remaining between them. CDR3 size: 13 residues. CDR1 is SQVTM, CDR2 ANQGSEA, per germline. The CDR3 coding sequence is TGCAGCGCCGAGGGACTTGAGCAAACAGAGCAGTTCTTC. Its protein product is CSAEGLEQTEQFF.

This clonotype occurred many times. For the CDR3, the DNA is TGTGCCAGCAGTGTAGCGGGACACACCGGGGAGCTGTTTTTT. It is translated as CASSVAGHTGELFF. The chain has TRBV2 and TRBJ2-2; 8 bases fit TRBD2. Germline V lookup: CDR1 SNHLY, CDR2 FYNNEI. V was clipped by 4 bases and J by 3 bases; unmatched bases: 1. The CDR3 has 14 amino acids.

This clonotype was found many times. CDR3: CASSQSPPNSPLHF. The CDR3 coding sequence is TGTGCCAGCAGCCAATCCCCCCCGAATTCACCCCTCCACTTT. This rearrangement joins TRBV7-3 to TRBJ1-6; D is undetermined. The CDR3 length is 14 residues. Trimming removed 5 bases at V and 7 bases at J, with 12 bases between. Germline lookup yields CDR1 SGHTA and CDR2 FQGTGA.

This clonotype was observed a handful of times. The V call is TRBV20-1, the J call TRBJ2-5; D gene unclear. The CDR3 is made up of 13 amino acids. Per the germline V gene, CDR1 is DFQATT and CDR2 is SNEGSKA (reference sequence). The V gene lost 3 bases and the J gene lost 1 base, with 9 bases spanning the gap. DNA of the CDR3: TGCAGTGCTAGGGGCGTGACCCAAGAGACCCAGTACTTC. Translating it yields CSARGVTQETQYF.

This clonotype occurred many times. This sequence joins TRBV9 and TRBJ1-2; TRBD1 agrees at 7 bases. V was clipped by 0 bases and J by 1 base; unmatched bases: 3. Germline V lookup: CDR1 SGDLS, CDR2 YYNGEE. This CDR3 contains 15 residues. The CDR3 coding sequence is TGTGCCAGCAGCGTAGGGACAGGAGATAACTATGGCTACACCTTC. Its translation is CASSVGTGDNYGYTF.

This clonotype was counted a few times. This rearrangement joins TRBV29-1 to TRBJ2-7; 7 bases are shared with TRBD2. In germline, CDR1 is SQVTM, CDR2 ANQGSEA. The CDR3 is 12 amino acids. The J segment lost 5 bases and the V segment lost 2 bases, leaving 3 bases of the junction unmatched. CDR3 loop: CSVERGGNEQYF. CDR3 in DNA: TGCAGCGTTGAAAGGGGAGGGAACGAGCAGTACTTC.

The chain has TRBV6-4 and TRBJ2-2, with D possibly TRBD2 on 6 matching bases. CDR3 size: 14 residues. Germline values: CDR1 MRHNA, CDR2 SNTAGT. V was pared by 0 bases and J by 4 bases, with 6 bases between. Here the CDR3 DNA reads TGTGCCAGCAGTGACTCGACTAGCACCGGGGAGCTGTTTTTT. This gives the protein CASSDSTSTGELFF.

This clonotype was counted a few times. The rearrangement links TRBV19 to TRBJ2-3; 7 nucleotides align to TRBD2. The germline gives CDR1 LNHDA, CDR2 SQIVND (reference sequence). The CDR3 length is 14 residues. The V and J ends lost 9 bases and 0 bases, in that order; junction bases with no gene match: 6. The CDR3 spells CASSISGSTDTQYF. The CDR3 nucleotides are TGTGCCAGCAGCATTAGCGGGAGCACAGATACGCAGTATTTT.

The chain combines TRBV9 with TRBJ1-2; maybe TRBD1 (6 bases). The CDR3 sequence is 13 residues long. Germline-derived CDR1 and CDR2 are SGDLS and YYNGEE. Deletions cut 1 base from V and 3 bases from J, with 7 bases between. CDR3 in amino acids: CASSVSGDYGYTF. For the CDR3, the DNA is TGTGCCAGCAGCGTATCAGGGGACTATGGCTACACCTTC.

The genes are TRBV13 and TRBJ2-3; 7 bases match TRBD1. J lost 6 bases, V lost 5 bases, and 11 bases had no gene match. This CDR3 region has 15 residues. Germline CDR1 reads PRHDT; CDR2 reads FYEKMQ (reference sequence). The CDR3 is CASSPDRVRLDTQYF. The DNA of the CDR3 is TGTGCCAGCAGCCCCGACAGGGTTCGTCTCGATACGCAGTATTTT.